One sample yielded the 10 T cell receptor beta chains listed below, sequenced in a study of control samples from healthy donors and cancer patients. Measured with immunoSEQ multiplex PCR; TCRdb has only the in-frame clones, and not every one. The table includes about 150,000 clones, around 94% detected once. What was sequenced was PBMCs. These receptors were obtained from a man between 60 and 75 years old with colorectal cancer.

The chain uses TRBV20-1 and TRBJ1-2, with D unclear. V was pared by 6 bases and J by 0 bases, with 5 bases between. Germline CDR1 and CDR2: DFQATT and SNEGSKA (reference sequence). CDR3 length: 11 residues. The CDR3 is CSAVANYGYTF. CDR3 DNA sequence: TGCAGTGCGGTGGCTAACTATGGCTACACCTTC.

About this clone: Other DNA sequences in this specimen translate into the identical CDR3. The chain has TRBV6-1 and TRBJ1-5; D gene ambiguous. The CDR3 spans 14 residues. Germline CDR1 is MNHNS and CDR2 is SASEGT. With 2 bases removed from V and 0 bases from J, the gap between germline ends came to 5 bases. The CDR3 loop is CASSERDSNQPQHF. Here the CDR3 DNA reads TGTGCCAGCAGTGAACGGGATAGCAATCAGCCCCAGCATTTT.

A note on this clone: The junction departs from the called germline gene at one end, perhaps through a read error. V and J are TRBV19 and TRBJ1-4; perhaps TRBD1 as D (5 bases). The CDR3 is made up of 11 amino acids. CDR1 and CDR2 from the germline V gene are LNHDA and SQIVND (reference sequence). The CDR3 DNA sequence: TGTGCCAGTAGTGGGGCGGGGGTCCGCCTTTTT. Its protein product is CASSGAGVRLF.

This chain links TRBV19 with TRBJ1-5; D is possibly TRBD1 (5 bases). The CDR3 spans 15 residues. V was trimmed by 3 bases and J by 2 bases, leaving 11 bases between them. CDR1 LNHDA and CDR2 SQIVND come from the germline V gene (reference sequence). Here the CDR3 reads CASSIQGFGNQPQHF. The CDR3 DNA sequence: TGTGCCAGTAGTATTCAGGGATTTGGCAATCAGCCCCAGCATTTT. The full variable domain, in which reference TRBV19 and TRBJ1-5 provide the parts outside the CDR3, is DGGITQSPKYLFRKEGQNVTLSCEQNLNHDAMYWYRQDPGQGLRLIYYSQIVNDFQKGDIAEGYSVSREKKESFPLTVTSAQKNPTAFYLCASSIQGFGNQPQHFGDGTRLSIL.

The rearrangement uses TRBV5-1 and TRBJ2-1; 11 bases match TRBD1. Germline V CDR1 and CDR2: SGHRS, YFSETQ. This CDR3 has 16 amino acids. Trimming at V came to 0 bases and at J to 8 bases, leaving 7 bases not matched to a gene. The CDR3 protein is CASSLEGTGGWDEQFF. CDR3 nucleotide sequence: TGCGCCAGCAGCTTGGAGGGGACAGGGGGTTGGGATGAGCAGTTCTTC.

The V and J genes are TRBV7-7 and TRBJ2-3, with 9 bases lining up with TRBD1. Looked up from germline, CDR1 is SSHAT and CDR2 is FNYEAQ (reference sequence). CDR3 length: 15 amino acids. V was clipped by 5 bases and J by 0 bases; unmatched bases: 3. The CDR3 sequence is CASSMGQGSTDTQYF. For the CDR3, the DNA is TGTGCCAGCAGCATGGGACAGGGAAGCACAGATACGCAGTATTTT.

Only one count was recorded for this clone. V gene TRBV19 combines with J gene TRBJ1-1, with 8 bases that match TRBD1. CDR1 is LNHDA and CDR2 is SQIVND in the germline V gene (reference sequence). This CDR3 contains 16 residues. Losses at the gene ends were 1 base for V and 0 bases for J; bases not matched to a gene: 4. The CDR3 loop reads CASSIGDRRLNTEAFF. In nucleotides, the CDR3 is TGTGCCAGTAGTATAGGGGACAGGCGTTTGAACACTGAAGCTTTCTTT.

V is TRBV5-5 and J is TRBJ2-4; D is possibly TRBD2 (6 bases). Trimming removed 4 bases from V and 3 bases from J, with 17 bases in between. The CDR3 loop spans 16 amino acids. Germline lookup yields CDR1 SGHKS and CDR2 YYEKEE (reference sequence). The DNA for the CDR3 is TGTGCCAGCAGCCGGGGGTCCCCCCTTGGCAAAAACATTCAGTACTTC. Protein sequence: CASSRGSPLGKNIQYF.

The gene calls are TRBV10-2 and TRBJ2-5; TRBD2 matches 10 bases. CDR3 length: 15 amino acids. J was trimmed by 5 bases and V by 4 bases; bases with no gene match: 7. Germline V CDR1 and CDR2: WSHSY, SAAADI. For the CDR3, the DNA is TGCGCCAGCAGTGGAATAGCGGGGGGTTGGGAGACCCAGTACTTC. Translated, it gives CASSGIAGGWETQYF.

V is TRBV7-9 and J is TRBJ1-2, with unresolved D. The CDR3 extends over 13 amino acids. V lost 5 bases, J lost 4 bases, and 11 bases lay in between. Germline CDR1 SEHNR, CDR2 FQNEAQ (reference sequence). The CDR3 nucleotides read TGTGCCAGCAGCGTCGGGTCCCCCTATGGCTACACCTTC. This gives the protein CASSVGSPYGYTF.